The T cell receptor beta chain under discussion was sequenced for a study of cytomegalovirus exposure and HLA in healthy donors. The study, taken as a whole, reports: Later work associated roughly 15,000 TCR beta sequences with HLA alleles at 0.05 false discovery rate.

The CDR3 spans 12 residues. Germline V gives CDR1 MNHEY, CDR2 SVGAGI. The ends were cut back, 9 bases at V and 2 bases at J, with 10 bases in the middle. In regard to this clone: The antigen remains unidentified.

The study ran its PCR with 60 Vbeta and 13 Jbeta primers. TCRdb keeps only in-frame clones here, not all; method: immunoSEQ multiplex PCR. The profile shows over 65,000 clones, over 70% of them singletons. This sequence joins TRBV6-5 and TRBJ1-2, with D possibly matching TRBD1 (5 bases). The sequence came from a man between 60 and 70 years old in good health and CMV-seropositive. Sequenced: PBMCs. CDR3 bases: TGTGCCAGTTATTCAGGGAACTATGGCTACACCTTC. Its translation is CASYSGNYGYTF.